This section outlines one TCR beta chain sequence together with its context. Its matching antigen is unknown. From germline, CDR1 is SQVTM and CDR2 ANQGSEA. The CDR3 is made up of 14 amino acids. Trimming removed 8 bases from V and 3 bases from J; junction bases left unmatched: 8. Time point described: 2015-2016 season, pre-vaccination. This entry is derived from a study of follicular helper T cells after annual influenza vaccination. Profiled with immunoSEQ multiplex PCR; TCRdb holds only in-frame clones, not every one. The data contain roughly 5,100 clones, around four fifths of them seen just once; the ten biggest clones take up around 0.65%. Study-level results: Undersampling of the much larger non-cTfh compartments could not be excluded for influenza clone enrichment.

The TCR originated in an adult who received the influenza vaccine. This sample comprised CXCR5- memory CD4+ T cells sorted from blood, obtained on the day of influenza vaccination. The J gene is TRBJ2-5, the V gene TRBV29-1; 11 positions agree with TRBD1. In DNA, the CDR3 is TGCAGCATCTACCGGGACAGGGGGAAAGAGACCCAGTACTTC. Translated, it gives CSIYRDRGKETQYF.